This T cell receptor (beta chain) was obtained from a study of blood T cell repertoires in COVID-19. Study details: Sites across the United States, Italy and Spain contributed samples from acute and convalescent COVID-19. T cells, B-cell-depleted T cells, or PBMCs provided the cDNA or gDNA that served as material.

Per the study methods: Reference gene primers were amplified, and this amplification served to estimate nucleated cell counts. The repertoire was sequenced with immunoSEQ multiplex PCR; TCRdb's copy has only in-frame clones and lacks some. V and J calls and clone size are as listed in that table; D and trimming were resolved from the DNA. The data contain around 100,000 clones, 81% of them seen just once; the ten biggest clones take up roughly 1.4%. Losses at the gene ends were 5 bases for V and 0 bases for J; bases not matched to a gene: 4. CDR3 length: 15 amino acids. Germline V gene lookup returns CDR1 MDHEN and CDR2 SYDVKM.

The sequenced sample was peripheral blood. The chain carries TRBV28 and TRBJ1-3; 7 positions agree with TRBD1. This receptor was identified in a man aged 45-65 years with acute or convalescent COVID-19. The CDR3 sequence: CASSLTGVSGNTIYF. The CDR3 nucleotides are TGTGCCAGCAGTCTCACAGGGGTCTCTGGAAACACCATATATTTT.